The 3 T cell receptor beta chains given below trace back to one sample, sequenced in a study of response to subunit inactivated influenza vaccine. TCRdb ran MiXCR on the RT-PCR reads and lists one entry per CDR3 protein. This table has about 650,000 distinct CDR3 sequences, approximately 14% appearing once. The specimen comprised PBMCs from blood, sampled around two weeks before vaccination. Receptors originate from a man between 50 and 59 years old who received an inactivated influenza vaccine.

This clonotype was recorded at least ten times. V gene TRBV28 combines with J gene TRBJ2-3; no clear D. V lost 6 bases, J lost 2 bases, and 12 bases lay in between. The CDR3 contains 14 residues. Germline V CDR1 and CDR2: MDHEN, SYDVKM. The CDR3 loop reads CASSLVGVTDTQYF. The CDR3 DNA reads TGTGCCAGCAGCTTAGTTGGGGTCACAGATACGCAGTATTTT.

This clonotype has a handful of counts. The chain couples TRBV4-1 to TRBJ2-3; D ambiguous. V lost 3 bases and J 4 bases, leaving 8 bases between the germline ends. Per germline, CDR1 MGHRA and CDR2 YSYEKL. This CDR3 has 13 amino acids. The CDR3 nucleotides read TGCGCCAGCAGCCAGGGGTTCTCAGATACGCAGTATTTT. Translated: CASSQGFSDTQYF.

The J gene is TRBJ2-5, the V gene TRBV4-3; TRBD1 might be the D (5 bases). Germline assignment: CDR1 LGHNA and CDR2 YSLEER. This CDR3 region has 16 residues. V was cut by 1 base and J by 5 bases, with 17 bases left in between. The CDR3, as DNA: TGCGCCAGCAGCCAAGGAATGGTTCAGGGTGGGGAGACCCAGTACTTC. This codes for CASSQGMVQGGETQYF.